The 32 T cell receptor beta chains reported below all come from one sample, sequenced in a study of CXCR3-negative and CXCR3-positive naive CD8 T cells. In preparing the TRB cDNA libraries, 5' RACE with UMI labels was used. TCRdb processed the 5' RACE reads again and assigns one entry to each CDR3 protein, with no DNA. In all, the sample yields 75,000 to 95,000 distinct CDR3 sequences. Sequencing input: naive CXCR3- CD8+ T cells from blood. Subset noted: CD45RO-CCR7+CD27+CD95- naive CD8+ T cells lacking CXCR3 (TNR3-). Every receptor here comes from a human donor in good health. Some clones in this sample may be carry-over from other donors' samples.

J is TRBJ2-3 and V is TRBV7-6. Per the germline V gene, CDR1 is SGHVS and CDR2 is FNYEAQ. The CDR3 is made up of 14 amino acids. CDR3 sequence: CASSLNGGQDTQYF. The complete variable domain, with remaining parts taken from reference TRBV7-6 and TRBJ2-3, reads GAGVSQSPRYKVTKRGQDVALRCDPISGHVSLYWYRQALGQGPEFLTYFNYEAQQDKSGLPNDRFSAERPEGSISTLTIQRTEQRDSAMYRCASSLNGGQDTQYFGPGTRLTVL.

This chain links TRBV12-3 or TRBV12-4 with TRBJ2-5. The CDR3 spans 15 residues. The CDR3 sequence is CASSLFRSYQETQYF.

The V gene is TRBV4-1, the J gene TRBJ2-7; TCRdb's D call, TRBD2, is unchecked because there is no DNA. Germline CDR1 is MGHRA and CDR2 is YSYEKL. The CDR3 is made up of 14 amino acids. The CDR3 sequence: CASSQPGGAGEQYF.

The V gene is TRBV7-6, the J gene TRBJ2-7; the D call from TCRdb, TRBD1, cannot be confirmed without DNA. Germline CDR1 and CDR2: SGHVS and FNYEAQ. CDR3 size: 16 residues. The CDR3 reads CASSLAQGASISEQYF.

The chain combines TRBV7-2 with TRBJ2-3; TCRdb gives TRBD1 as the D gene, but with no DNA this cannot be confirmed. Per the germline V gene, CDR1 is SGHTA and CDR2 is FQGNSA. CDR3 length: 14 residues. CDR3 protein: CASSLGTVTDTQYF. Filled out from reference TRBV7-2 and TRBJ2-3, the complete variable domain reads GAGVSQSPSNKVTEKGKDVELRCDPISGHTALYWYRQSLGQGLEFLIYFQGNSAPDKSGLPSDRFSAERTGGSVSTLTIQRTQQEDSAVYLCASSLGTVTDTQYFGPGTRLTVL.

The V gene is TRBV29-1, the J gene TRBJ1-1. This CDR3 contains 15 residues. Germline V CDR1 and CDR2: SQVTM, ANQGSEA. CDR3 sequence: CSVALGGRGNTEAFF.

The chain has TRBV20-1 and TRBJ2-1; without DNA, the TCRdb call of TRBD2 cannot be checked. This CDR3 is built from 16 residues. Germline V CDR1 and CDR2: DFQATT, SNEGSKA (reference sequence). The CDR3: CSAPYLAGGSDNEQFF.

The chain recombines TRBV25-1 with TRBJ2-7; TCRdb outputs TRBD1, but without DNA this stays unchecked. From germline, CDR1 is MGHDK and CDR2 SYGVNS. The length of the CDR3 is 14 residues. CDR3 sequence: CASSHINTGSEQYF.

V usage is TRBV20-1 and J usage is TRBJ1-1. Per the germline V gene, CDR1 is DFQATT and CDR2 is SNEGSKA (reference sequence). The CDR3 extends over 14 amino acids. The CDR3 region is CSASDAYMNTEAFF.

This chain links TRBV9 with TRBJ2-7; TCRdb's D gene call, TRBD1, goes unchecked for lack of DNA. This CDR3 has 13 residues. Germline V gene data show CDR1 as SGDLS and CDR2 as YYNGEE. The CDR3 loop is CASSDGDNYEQYF.

The chain recombines TRBV12-3 or TRBV12-4 with TRBJ2-1. CDR3 size: 12 residues. The CDR3 loop reads CASSPTGNEQFF.

V is TRBV6-5 and J is TRBJ2-5; with no DNA, the TCRdb D assignment of TRBD1 cannot be verified. The germline gives CDR1 MNHEY, CDR2 SVGAGI. The CDR3 has 15 residues. The CDR3 reads CASRLGQGPQETQYF.

V usage is TRBV14 and J usage is TRBJ2-2; TCRdb's assignment of TRBD2 cannot be checked, as there is no DNA. The length of the CDR3 is 16 residues. CDR1 and CDR2 from the germline V gene are SGHDN and FVKESK. The CDR3: CASSQSGTRGGGELFF. Full variable domain (outside the CDR3, taken from reference TRBV14 and TRBJ2-2): EAGVTQFPSHSVIEKGQTVTLRCDPISGHDNLYWYRRVMGKEIKFLLHFVKESKQDESGMPNNRFLAERTGGTYSTLKVQPAELEDSGVYFCASSQSGTRGGGELFFGEGSRLTVL.

The rearrangement joins TRBV5-1 to TRBJ2-7; TCRdb's D call, TRBD1, is unchecked because there is no DNA. The CDR3 spans 15 residues. Germline-derived CDR1 and CDR2 are SGHRS and YFSETQ. The CDR3 loop is CASSFRDSGTYEQYF.

The chain is built from TRBV7-6 and TRBJ2-1; with no DNA, the TCRdb D assignment of TRBD2 cannot be verified. Germline V CDR1 and CDR2: SGHVS, FNYEAQ. There are 17 residues in the CDR3. CDR3 in amino acids: CASSLAVAGGPVDEQFF.

The V and J genes are TRBV21-1 and TRBJ2-7. TRBV21-1 is a documented pseudogene. This CDR3 is 13 amino acids long. CDR3 sequence: CASSTLRAYEQYF.

This chain links TRBV30 with TRBJ2-1; TCRdb's D call of TRBD2 is untestable without DNA. Germline loops: CDR1 GTSNPN, CDR2 SVGIG (reference sequence). The CDR3 spans 15 residues. The CDR3 loop reads CAWSGTLGLNNEQFF.

This rearrangement joins TRBV29-1 to TRBJ2-2; TCRdb's assignment of TRBD1 cannot be checked, as there is no DNA. The CDR3 covers 11 residues. CDR1 is SQVTM, CDR2 ANQGSEA, per germline. The CDR3 protein is CSVQGNGELFF.

The rearrangement joins TRBV11-2 to TRBJ2-7; as DNA is missing, the TRBD1 call by TCRdb cannot be tested. Germline lookup yields CDR1 SGHAT and CDR2 FQNNGV. The CDR3 contains 13 residues. This CDR3 is CASSLQGTYEQYF. The full variable domain, in which reference TRBV11-2 and TRBJ2-7 provide the parts outside the CDR3, is EAGVAQSPRYKIIEKRQSVAFWCNPISGHATLYWYQQILGQGPKLLIQFQNNGVVDDSQLPKDRFSAERLKGVDSTLKIQPAKLEDSAVYLCASSLQGTYEQYFGPGTRLTVT.

This chain joins TRBV7-2 and TRBJ2-1. From germline, CDR1 is SGHTA and CDR2 FQGNSA. This CDR3 comprises 13 residues. CDR3 protein: CASSSGLNNEQLF.

The rearrangement joins TRBV29-1 to TRBJ2-2. Germline V CDR1 and CDR2: SQVTM, ANQGSEA. The CDR3 totals 15 residues. The CDR3 loop reads CSVESARRNTGELFF.

The chain couples TRBV12-5 to TRBJ2-1; TCRdb proposes TRBD2, but this gene call is untestable without DNA. The CDR3 length is 15 residues. Germline loops: CDR1 LGHNT, CDR2 FRNRAP. This chain's CDR3 is CASGLASGGYNEQFF.

This chain uses TRBV19 with TRBJ2-7. The CDR3 consists of 13 residues. Germline loops: CDR1 LNHDA, CDR2 SQIVND (reference sequence). CDR3 protein: CASSINKVDEQYF.

V usage is TRBV29-1 and J usage is TRBJ2-7; the TCRdb call, TRBD2, lacks DNA for checking. Germline assignment: CDR1 SQVTM and CDR2 ANQGSEA. The CDR3 extends over 13 amino acids. This CDR3 is CSVDRAGGHEQYF.

The chain links TRBV20-1 to TRBJ1-1; TCRdb lists TRBD1, though no DNA is available to test this call. This CDR3 contains 13 residues. CDR1 and CDR2 (germline): DFQATT, SNEGSKA (reference sequence). The CDR3 spells CSARQQGGTEAFF.

The chain uses TRBV29-1 and TRBJ2-1; TCRdb's D gene call, TRBD2, goes unchecked for lack of DNA. The CDR3 loop spans 12 amino acids. Germline CDR1 and CDR2: SQVTM and ANQGSEA. CDR3 region: CSVGGGPNEQFF.

The chain recombines TRBV6-2 or TRBV6-3 with TRBJ1-2. Per germline, CDR1 MNHEY and CDR2 SVGEGT. CDR3 length: 13 amino acids. CDR3 amino acids: CASSFGRTDGYTF.

The chain employs TRBV12-3 or TRBV12-4 and TRBJ2-1; without DNA, the TCRdb call of TRBD2 cannot be checked. This CDR3 contains 15 residues. CDR3 amino acids: CASSGETSVYNEQFF.

The rearrangement joins TRBV7-2 to TRBJ2-1. CDR1 is SGHTA and CDR2 is FQGNSA in the germline V gene. The CDR3 runs 15 residues. CDR3 residues: CASSHSGSSYNEQFF. The full variable domain, in which reference TRBV7-2 and TRBJ2-1 provide the parts outside the CDR3, is GAGVSQSPSNKVTEKGKDVELRCDPISGHTALYWYRQSLGQGLEFLIYFQGNSAPDKSGLPSDRFSAERTGGSVSTLTIQRTQQEDSAVYLCASSHSGSSYNEQFFGPGTRLTVL.

This rearrangement joins TRBV28 to TRBJ1-5. In germline, CDR1 is MDHEN, CDR2 SYDVKM. The CDR3 has 12 amino acids. This CDR3 reads CASSFSNQPQHF.

The V and J genes are TRBV25-1 and TRBJ2-7; TCRdb reports TRBD2, a call that lacks DNA to check it against. Germline V gene lookup returns CDR1 MGHDK and CDR2 SYGVNS. The CDR3 spans 14 residues. The CDR3 loop reads CASTPPGLPYEQYF.

The CDR3 region is CSVESGGTQPVVGGELFF. The chain links TRBV29-1 to TRBJ2-2; absent DNA, TCRdb's TRBD2 call cannot be checked. Per germline, CDR1 SQVTM and CDR2 ANQGSEA. The CDR3 consists of 18 residues.